The 11 T cell receptor beta chains listed next were all sequenced from one sample in a study of technical replicates of blood from a few donors. Sequenced by immunoSEQ multiplex PCR; TCRdb stores in-frame clones only, minus some. In the table there are roughly 52,000 clones, about 96% of which are singletons. Sequences were obtained from PBMCs. These receptors were collected from a human donor in good health. Some clones in this sample may be carry-over from other donors' samples.

This chain uses TRBV19 with TRBJ1-5, with TRBD1 matching 8 bases. Germline CDR1 and CDR2: LNHDA and SQIVND (reference sequence). CDR3 length: 16 amino acids. V dropped 5 bases and J dropped 6; count of bases not matched to a gene: 12. CDR3 DNA: TGTGCCAGTAGTCTTACCAGGACAGGGTTCACTCAGCCCCAGCATTTT. Protein sequence: CASSLTRTGFTQPQHF.

The CDR3 region is CSAGTSYGYTF. DNA for the CDR3: TGCAGTGCCGGGACAAGCTATGGCTACACCTTC. The chain combines TRBV20-1 with TRBJ1-2; D might be TRBD1 (6 bases). CDR1 is DFQATT, CDR2 SNEGSKA, per germline (reference sequence). The CDR3 covers 11 residues. Trimming shortened V by 6 bases and J by 4 bases, and 9 bases separated the two germline ends.

The CDR3 region has the DNA TGTGCCAGCAGTGTGTCGAGCTCTGGGGCCAACGTCCTGACTTTC. This gives the protein CASSVSSSGANVLTF. J is TRBJ2-6 and V is TRBV2, with unresolved D. The CDR3 loop spans 15 amino acids. V was pared by 4 bases and J by 0 bases, with 7 bases between. Germline assignment: CDR1 SNHLY and CDR2 FYNNEI. Together with reference TRBV2 and TRBJ2-6, the CDR3 gives the full variable domain: EPEVTQTPSHQVTQMGQEVILRCVPISNHLYFYWYRQILGQKVEFLVSFYNNEISEKSEIFDDQFSVERPDGSNFTLKIRSTKLEDSAMYFCASSVSSSGANVLTFGAGSRLTVL.

V gene TRBV10-3 combines with J gene TRBJ1-5; D gene ambiguous. The CDR3 contains 12 residues. The germline V gene encodes CDR1 ENHRY and CDR2 SYGVKD. Trimming stripped 2 bases from V and 5 bases from J, with 4 bases between. The CDR3 here is CAISERDQPQHF. The CDR3 nucleotides are TGTGCCATCAGTGAGAGAGATCAGCCCCAGCATTTT.

This chain joins TRBV7-7 and TRBJ2-1, with D perhaps TRBD2 (6 bases). CDR3 size: 14 residues. CDR1 SSHAT and CDR2 FNYEAQ come from the germline V gene (reference sequence). V was clipped by 5 bases and J by 9 bases, with 17 bases between them. Here the CDR3 DNA reads TGTGCCAGCAGCGCCAGCGGAGGGCCCAGTGAGCAGTTCTTC. The encoded protein is CASSASGGPSEQFF.

The gene calls are TRBV4-3 and TRBJ2-1; 11 bases align to TRBD2. J gave up 0 bases and V 0 bases, and 10 bases lay outside the gene matches. The CDR3 is made up of 20 amino acids. From germline, CDR1 is LGHNA and CDR2 YSLEER. The CDR3 is CASSQDWPSGGLSSYNEQFF. The CDR3 DNA reads as TGCGCCAGCAGCCAAGACTGGCCTAGCGGGGGGTTAAGCTCCTACAATGAGCAGTTCTTC.

The chain carries TRBV7-9 and TRBJ2-1, with D possibly being TRBD2 (5 bases). The CDR3 covers 16 residues. Germline V CDR1 and CDR2: SEHNR, FQNEAQ (reference sequence). The V end lost 5 bases, the J end lost 9 bases, and 23 bases lay between the germline ends. The CDR3 sequence is CASSPRLMAGDGEQFF. For the CDR3, the DNA is TGTGCCAGCAGCCCTAGGTTGATGGCGGGTGACGGTGAGCAGTTCTTC.

This chain links TRBV4-3 with TRBJ1-1; the match to TRBD1 covers 9 bases. The germline V gene encodes CDR1 LGHNA and CDR2 YSLEER. The ends lost 3 bases at V and 3 bases at J; junction bases unmatched: 5. CDR3 length: 15 residues. The CDR3 protein is CASSQDRGLDTEAFF. The CDR3 nucleotides are TGCGCCAGCAGCCAGGACAGGGGTTTGGACACTGAAGCTTTCTTT.

The chain is built from TRBV13 and TRBJ2-2; 7 bases match TRBD2. Trimming took 5 bases from V and 3 from J; bases not matched to a gene: 6. This CDR3 region has 15 residues. CDR1 PRHDT and CDR2 FYEKMQ come from the germline V gene (reference sequence). The CDR3 protein is CASSPGGSYTGELFF. CDR3 coding DNA: TGTGCCAGCAGCCCCGGGGGGAGTTACACCGGGGAGCTGTTTTTT.

The V gene is TRBV9, the J gene TRBJ2-2; 10 positions match TRBD2. The germline V gene has CDR1 SGDLS and CDR2 YYNGEE. The CDR3 extends over 18 amino acids. Trimming removed 4 bases from V and 5 bases from J; junction bases left unmatched: 14. CDR3 loop: CASSPIVVAGGFTGELFF. For the CDR3, the DNA is TGTGCCAGCAGCCCCATAGTGGTAGCGGGGGGATTTACCGGGGAGCTGTTTTTT. The variable domain in full, completed from reference TRBV9 and TRBJ2-2, reads DSGVTQTPKHLITATGQRVTLRCSPRSGDLSVYWYQQSLDQGLQFLIQYYNGEERAKGNILERFSAQQFPDLHSELNLSSLELGDSALYFCASSPIVVAGGFTGELFFGEGSRLTVL.

The V call is TRBV5-1, the J call TRBJ1-1, with 8 nucleotides matching TRBD1. V dropped 0 bases and J dropped 7; count of bases not matched to a gene: 5. CDR1 is SGHRS, CDR2 YFSETQ, per germline. The CDR3 covers 14 residues. CDR3 nucleotide sequence: TGCGCCAGCAGCTTGGCGGGACAGGCCCATGAAGCTTTCTTT. It codes for CASSLAGQAHEAFF. Full variable domain (remainder filled in from reference TRBV5-1 and TRBJ1-1): KAGVTQTPRYLIKTRGQQVTLSCSPISGHRSVSWYQQTPGQGLQFLFEYFSETQRNKGNFPGRFSGRQFSNSRSEMNVSTLELGDSALYLCASSLAGQAHEAFFGQGTRLTVV.